The present T cell receptor beta chain was sequenced within a study of Graves' ophthalmopathy and Graves' hyperthyroidism. RNA transcripts yielded amplified TCR beta CDR3 regions. Second-round multiplex PCR followed a first-round RT-PCR using HTBI primers. TCRdb used MiXCR to reprocess the multiplex PCR reads, holding one entry per CDR3 protein. The sample shows a few hundred thousand distinct CDR3 sequences, less than 45% of them seen only once. As to this clonotype: The junction departs from the called germline gene at one end, perhaps through a read error.

Input material: peripheral blood or thyroid tissue (not recorded which). This clonotype was sampled from an adult man with Graves' hyperthyroidism.

The CDR3 sequence: CSAAPGAGIERYF. CDR3 DNA sequence: TGCAGCGCCGCCCCTGGGGCAGGGATCGAGCGGTACTTC. This chain uses TRBV29-1 with TRBJ2-7; D possibly corresponds to TRBD1 (5 bases). CDR3 length equals 13 residues. The V gene's germline CDR1 is SQVTM and CDR2 ANQGSEA.